Detailed here is one TCR beta chain. Method: immunoSEQ multiplex PCR; TCRdb's copy keeps in-frame clones and lacks some. The sample has 20,000 to 30,000 clones, around 94% seen once. The CDR3 is made up of 13 amino acids. V lost 4 bases and J 3 bases, leaving 9 bases between the germline ends. Germline V lookup: CDR1 SGHTA, CDR2 FQGNSA. The data stem from a study of blood T cell repertoires in COVID-19. The receptor's source is a human donor in a cohort sampled during active COVID-19. The J gene is TRBJ1-1, the V gene TRBV7-2; possible D gene TRBD1, 6 bases. Sequenced sample: peripheral blood. This CDR3 is CASSSYRDTEAFF. The DNA for the CDR3 is TGTGCCAGCAGCTCTTACAGGGACACTGAAGCTTTCTTT.